The 32 T cell receptor beta chains reported below all come from one sample, sequenced in a study of cytomegalovirus exposure and HLA in healthy donors. Researchers ran the PCR with 60 Vbeta and 13 Jbeta primers. The protocol was immunoSEQ multiplex PCR, while the TCRdb copy is restricted to in-frame clones and leaves out a portion. Here the sample spans 150,000 to 200,000 clones, roughly 83% being singletons. Sequenced sample: PBMCs. The receptors derive from a boy aged 2 to 10 in good health and CMV-seronegative.

A few counts support this clone. The rearrangement joins TRBV13 to TRBJ2-3; D possibly corresponds to TRBD2 (6 bases). The germline V gene has CDR1 PRHDT and CDR2 FYEKMQ (reference sequence). Between the trimmed V and J ends, which lost 0 bases and 5 bases, there was a span of 9 bases. This CDR3 has 14 residues. CDR3 protein: CASSLGRRGDTQYF. Written as DNA, the CDR3 is TGTGCCAGCAGCTTAGGCCGGAGGGGAGATACGCAGTATTTT.

The chain joins TRBV5-1 to TRBJ2-2; TRBD2 agrees at 10 bases. Germline V lookup: CDR1 SGHRS, CDR2 YFSETQ. The CDR3 is 16 residues long. V gave up 0 bases and J gave up 5 bases; unmatched junction bases: 4. Here the CDR3 reads CASSLVAGGETGELFF. The CDR3 nucleotides are TGCGCCAGCAGCTTGGTAGCGGGAGGTGAGACCGGGGAGCTGTTTTTT.

The chain recombines TRBV28 with TRBJ1-1; D not resolved. V gave up 2 bases and J gave up 0 bases, with 13 bases separating them. CDR3 length: 16 residues. CDR1 MDHEN and CDR2 SYDVKM come from the germline V gene. CDR3 loop: CASSLNGKSLNTEAFF. For the CDR3, the DNA is TGTGCCAGCAGTTTAAACGGGAAATCATTGAACACTGAAGCTTTCTTT.

The chain couples TRBV18 to TRBJ2-1; D is perhaps TRBD1 (6 bases). The CDR3 has 15 amino acids. From germline, CDR1 is KGHSH and CDR2 LQKENI. Trimming left V 1 base short and J 3 bases short, with 10 bases between. The chain's CDR3 is CASSPLDRLYNEQFF. Here the CDR3 DNA reads TGTGCCAGCTCACCACTGGACAGACTCTACAATGAGCAGTTCTTC. The whole variable domain, remainder taken from reference TRBV18 and TRBJ2-1, is NAGVMQNPRHLVRRRGQEARLRCSPMKGHSHVYWYRQLPEEGLKFMVYLQKENIIDESGMPKERFSAEFPKEGPSILRIQQVVRGDSAAYFCASSPLDRLYNEQFFGPGTRLTVL.

This chain connects TRBV15 to TRBJ2-1; 8 nucleotides line up with TRBD2. There are 17 residues in the CDR3. The germline V gene encodes CDR1 LNHNV and CDR2 YYDKDF (reference sequence). The V segment lost 7 bases and the J segment 9 bases; nucleotides outside the gene matches: 20. The CDR3 sequence is CATKDTLAGASLGEQFF. CDR3 DNA sequence: TGTGCCACCAAAGACACCCTAGCGGGCGCCTCTTTAGGTGAGCAGTTCTTC.

V is TRBV2 and J is TRBJ1-5; 7 positions match TRBD1. The V gene's germline CDR1 is SNHLY and CDR2 FYNNEI. Trimming cost V 8 bases and J 5 bases; bases outside gene matches: 6. CDR3 length equals 13 residues. CDR3 nucleotide sequence: TGTGCCAGCGGAGAGGACAGGTATCAGCCCCAGCATTTT. Amino acid sequence: CASGEDRYQPQHF.

V is TRBV28 and J is TRBJ2-3; 12 bases align to TRBD2. CDR1 MDHEN and CDR2 SYDVKM come from the germline V gene. V was pared by 5 bases and J by 3 bases, with 6 bases of the junction left unmatched. This CDR3 is 16 amino acids long. CDR3: CASSPLLAGGTDTQYF. CDR3 in DNA: TGTGCCAGCAGTCCACTACTAGCGGGAGGTACAGATACGCAGTATTTT.

The V call is TRBV5-4, the J call TRBJ2-1, with unresolved D. V was trimmed by 4 bases and J by 0 bases, leaving 11 bases between them. The CDR3 runs 15 residues. Germline V gene lookup returns CDR1 SGHNT and CDR2 YYREEE (reference sequence). CDR3 loop: CASSVDRSSYNEQFF. DNA for the CDR3: TGTGCCAGCAGCGTGGATAGAAGCTCCTACAATGAGCAGTTCTTC.

CDR3 in amino acids: CASSLDPQGPYEQYF. The CDR3 bases are TGCGCCAGCAGCTTGGACCCACAGGGCCCGTACGAGCAGTACTTC. This chain joins TRBV5-1 and TRBJ2-7; D perhaps matches TRBD1 (6 bases). The CDR3 totals 15 residues. Trimming removed 0 bases at V and 4 bases at J, with 14 bases between. The germline gives CDR1 SGHRS, CDR2 YFSETQ.

The rearrangement joins TRBV7-2 to TRBJ2-5; a possible D gene is TRBD2 (5 bases). Trimming stripped 4 bases from V and 5 bases from J, with 17 bases between. Germline V gives CDR1 SGHTA, CDR2 FQGNSA. This CDR3 is 15 amino acids long. The chain's CDR3 is CASSSVRGFGETQYF. In DNA, the CDR3 is TGTGCCAGCAGCTCAGTACGGGGTTTTGGTGAGACCCAGTACTTC.

Remarks on this clone: The sample holds other DNA sequences that translate to the same CDR3. The DNA for the CDR3 is TGTGCCAGCAGCCCTAACACCGGGGAGCTGTTTTTT. Translation gives CASSPNTGELFF. The chain links TRBV13 to TRBJ2-2; unclear D gene. V was trimmed by 5 bases and J by 2 bases, leaving 3 bases between them. The germline V gene encodes CDR1 PRHDT and CDR2 FYEKMQ (reference sequence). The CDR3 loop spans 12 amino acids.

V is TRBV7-9 and J is TRBJ2-7, with a weak D call TRBD2 (6 bases). V was pared by 3 bases and J by 7 bases, with 13 bases between. The germline CDR1 and CDR2 sequences are SEHNR and FQNEAQ (reference sequence). The CDR3 contains 13 residues. The CDR3 spells CASSFAPGREQYF. DNA of the CDR3: TGTGCCAGCAGCTTCGCCCCGGGGAGGGAGCAGTACTTC. The variable domain in full, with the rest retrieved from reference TRBV7-9 and TRBJ2-7, is DTGVSQNPRHKITKRGQNVTFRCDPISEHNRLYWYRQTLGQGPEFLTYFQNEAQLEKSRLLSDRFSAERPKGSFSTLEIQRTEQGDSAMYLCASSFAPGREQYFGPGTRLTVT.

The genes are TRBV4-2 and TRBJ2-3; 12 bases fit TRBD2. The germline V gene has CDR1 LGHNA and CDR2 YNFKEQ. Unmatched junction bases numbered 4, after V lost 3 bases and J lost 0 bases. The CDR3 spans 17 residues. Written as DNA, the CDR3 is TGTGCCAGCAGCCAGACAGGGACTAGCGGGAGCACAGATACGCAGTATTTT. The encoded protein is CASSQTGTSGSTDTQYF.

The V call is TRBV20-1, the J call TRBJ2-2, with D uncertain. The V gene's germline CDR1 is DFQATT and CDR2 SNEGSKA (reference sequence). This CDR3 is built from 11 residues. Trimming left V 6 bases short and J 6 bases short, with 8 bases between. The CDR3 DNA sequence: TGCAGTGCCTCCCTGTCCGGGGAGCTGTTTTTT. It codes for CSASLSGELFF.

The chain couples TRBV28 to TRBJ2-3, with TRBD2 matching 11 bases. There are 16 residues in the CDR3. V lost 6 bases, J lost 6 bases, and 11 bases stayed unmatched. CDR1 and CDR2 from the germline V gene are MDHEN and SYDVKM. This CDR3 is CASSVVLAGARDTQYF. The CDR3 bases are TGTGCCAGCAGCGTCGTACTAGCGGGAGCTCGGGATACGCAGTATTTT.

In its sample, this clone was seen once. This sequence joins TRBV30 and TRBJ2-7; TRBD1 is a possible D gene (7 bases). The CDR3 consists of 15 residues. V lost 2 bases and J lost 2, with 16 bases in between. CDR1 is GTSNPN, CDR2 SVGIG, per germline (reference sequence). Here the CDR3 reads CAWSTPGGGPYEQYF. CDR3 in DNA: TGTGCCTGGAGTACTCCCGGAGGGGGCCCCTACGAGCAGTACTTC.

This chain connects TRBV25-1 to TRBJ2-1; TRBD2 aligns across 8 bases. There are 17 residues in the CDR3. V was clipped by 3 bases and J by 8 bases; unmatched bases: 15. In germline, CDR1 is MGHDK, CDR2 SYGVNS. This CDR3 is CASSENRLGGRTYEQFF. The CDR3 DNA reads TGTGCCAGCAGTGAGAATCGATTGGGCGGGAGGACCTATGAGCAGTTCTTC.

J is TRBJ2-3 and V is TRBV14; 7 positions match TRBD2. There are 16 residues in the CDR3. Germline CDR1 is SGHDN and CDR2 is FVKESK. Germline trimming cut 1 base from V and 1 base from J; bases unmatched to any gene: 5. CDR3 nucleotides: TGTGCCAGCAGCCAAGTAGAGCGGGATGGCACAGATACGCAGTATTTT. This codes for CASSQVERDGTDTQYF.

The chain couples TRBV15 to TRBJ2-4; 8 nucleotides align to TRBD2. The CDR3 has 16 amino acids. The germline CDR1 and CDR2 sequences are LNHNV and YYDKDF (reference sequence). Trimming took 5 bases from V and 2 from J; bases not matched to a gene: 8. CDR3 nucleotide sequence: TGTGCCACCAGCCCCCGGACTAGCTTGACCAAAAACATTCAGTACTTC. The encoded protein is CATSPRTSLTKNIQYF.

The V call is TRBV28, the J call TRBJ1-2; maybe TRBD1 (5 bases). This CDR3 is built from 14 residues. The germline V and J ends were trimmed by 8 bases and 0 bases, with 13 bases remaining between them. Germline CDR1 and CDR2: MDHEN and SYDVKM. DNA for the CDR3: TGTGCCAGCGATCGACAGTCAGCTAACTATGGCTACACCTTC. Its protein product is CASDRQSANYGYTF.

A single count supports this clone. The J gene is TRBJ1-2, the V gene TRBV15, with unresolved D. Between the trimmed V and J ends, which lost 2 bases and 8 bases, there was a span of 12 bases. The CDR3 length is 13 residues. Germline CDR1 and CDR2: LNHNV and YYDKDF (reference sequence). CDR3 DNA: TGTGCCACCAGCAGAAAGACGGGGTTCGGCTACACCTTC. Translating it yields CATSRKTGFGYTF.

This clone was seen just once. The V and J genes are TRBV2 and TRBJ2-7; 9 nucleotides align to TRBD2. CDR1 is SNHLY and CDR2 is FYNNEI in the germline V gene. This CDR3 region has 15 residues. V gave up 2 bases and J gave up 7 bases; unmatched junction bases: 9. CDR3: CASSENSGSFVEQYF. In DNA form, the CDR3 reads TGTGCCAGCAGTGAAAATAGCGGGAGTTTCGTTGAGCAGTACTTC.

The chain joins TRBV7-9 to TRBJ2-3; TRBD2 aligns across 7 bases. CDR1 and CDR2 from the germline V gene are SEHNR and FQNEAQ (reference sequence). This CDR3 has 18 amino acids. V gave up 5 bases and J gave up 1 base; unmatched junction bases: 15. The CDR3 sequence is CASSGGSGRRVGTDTQYF. The CDR3 DNA reads TGTGCCAGCAGCGGAGGGTCCGGGAGGCGGGTGGGCACAGATACGCAGTATTTT.

The chain is built from TRBV5-8 and TRBJ1-5; D is possibly TRBD1 (5 bases). This CDR3 comprises 12 residues. The germline V gene encodes CDR1 SGHTS and CDR2 YDEGEE. V was shortened by 2 bases and J by 5 bases, with 5 bases between the two germline ends. The CDR3 DNA follows: TGTGCCAGCAGCTTCAGGGATCAGCCCCAGCATTTT. Translation: CASSFRDQPQHF.

The chain has TRBV4-2 and TRBJ2-5, with 9 positions matching TRBD2. Per the germline V gene, CDR1 is LGHNA and CDR2 is YNFKEQ. V trimming: 1 base; J trimming: 2 bases; junction bases outside the gene matches: 5. This CDR3 spans 16 amino acids. CDR3 nucleotide sequence: TGTGCCAGCAGCCAAGGAGGCGGGAGGGTACAAGAGACCCAGTACTTC. This gives the protein CASSQGGGRVQETQYF.

The chain is built from TRBV5-4 and TRBJ2-7; 8 positions match TRBD1. Germline V gene sequence: CDR1 SGHNT, CDR2 YYREEE (reference sequence). Trimming took 4 bases from V and 3 from J; bases not matched to a gene: 9. The CDR3 is 15 amino acids. The CDR3: CASSTKTGVGYEQYF. CDR3 coding DNA: TGTGCCAGCAGCACAAAGACAGGGGTCGGCTACGAGCAGTACTTC.

The chain is built from TRBV18 and TRBJ1-5; 9 bases align to TRBD1. The CDR3 is 17 residues long. In germline, CDR1 is KGHSH, CDR2 LQKENI. V gave up 3 bases and J gave up 1 base; unmatched junction bases: 7. The CDR3, as DNA: TGTGCCAGCTCACCGGACCCGGGACAGGGAAGCAATCAGCCCCAGCATTTT. This codes for CASSPDPGQGSNQPQHF.

This clone appeared a single time. The chain links TRBV19 to TRBJ2-2, with 7 bases identical to TRBD1. Germline V gene lookup returns CDR1 LNHDA and CDR2 SQIVND (reference sequence). J gave up 2 bases and V 7 bases, and 7 bases lay outside the gene matches. The CDR3 is 15 amino acids. Here the CDR3 DNA reads TGTGCCAGTATACGAAGGGACAGTAACACCGGGGAGCTGTTTTTT. Protein sequence: CASIRRDSNTGELFF.

This clone was recorded once. V and J are TRBV5-4 and TRBJ2-2; TRBD2 agrees at 8 bases. V shed 4 bases and J 5 bases; nucleotides not matched to a gene: 10. Germline V gives CDR1 SGHNT, CDR2 YYREEE (reference sequence). This CDR3 spans 16 amino acids. CDR3 in amino acids: CASSPVLSGSTGELFF. CDR3 in DNA: TGTGCCAGCAGCCCCGTCCTGAGCGGGAGTACCGGGGAGCTGTTTTTT.

The J gene is TRBJ2-2, the V gene TRBV5-1; D unresolved. The CDR3 totals 13 residues. The germline V and J ends were trimmed by 1 base and 10 bases, with 11 bases remaining between them. The germline CDR1 and CDR2 sequences are SGHRS and YFSETQ. This CDR3 is CASSLQGEPELFF. The CDR3 DNA reads as TGCGCCAGCAGCTTGCAAGGAGAGCCGGAGCTGTTTTTT.

This clone came up once. The J gene is TRBJ1-1, the V gene TRBV30; 8 nucleotides line up with TRBD1. With V trimmed by 1 base and J by 12 bases, 7 bases remained unmatched. There are 12 residues in the CDR3. In germline, CDR1 is GTSNPN, CDR2 SVGIG (reference sequence). This CDR3 reads CAWSGGQGGTFF. CDR3 nucleotides: TGTGCCTGGAGTGGAGGACAGGGTGGAACTTTCTTT.

The rearrangement links TRBV6-1 to TRBJ2-1; unclear D gene. The CDR3 length is 11 residues. With 4 bases removed from V and 10 bases from J, the gap between germline ends came to 8 bases. CDR1 and CDR2 from the germline V gene are MNHNS and SASEGT. The CDR3 is CASSAHSEQFF. The CDR3 region has the DNA TGTGCCAGCAGTGCGCACAGCGAGCAGTTCTTC.